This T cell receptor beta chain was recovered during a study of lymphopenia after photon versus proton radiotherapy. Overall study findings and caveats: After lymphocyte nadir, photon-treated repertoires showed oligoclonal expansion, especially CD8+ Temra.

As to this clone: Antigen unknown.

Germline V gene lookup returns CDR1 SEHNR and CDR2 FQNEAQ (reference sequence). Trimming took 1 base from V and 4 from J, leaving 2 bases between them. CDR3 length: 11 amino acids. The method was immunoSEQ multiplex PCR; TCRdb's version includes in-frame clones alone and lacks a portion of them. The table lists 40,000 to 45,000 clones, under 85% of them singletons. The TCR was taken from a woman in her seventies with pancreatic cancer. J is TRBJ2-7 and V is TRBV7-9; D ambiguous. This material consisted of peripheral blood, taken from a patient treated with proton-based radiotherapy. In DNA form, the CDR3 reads TGTGCCAGCAGCTTAGAGTACGAGCAGTACTTC. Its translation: CASSLEYEQYF.